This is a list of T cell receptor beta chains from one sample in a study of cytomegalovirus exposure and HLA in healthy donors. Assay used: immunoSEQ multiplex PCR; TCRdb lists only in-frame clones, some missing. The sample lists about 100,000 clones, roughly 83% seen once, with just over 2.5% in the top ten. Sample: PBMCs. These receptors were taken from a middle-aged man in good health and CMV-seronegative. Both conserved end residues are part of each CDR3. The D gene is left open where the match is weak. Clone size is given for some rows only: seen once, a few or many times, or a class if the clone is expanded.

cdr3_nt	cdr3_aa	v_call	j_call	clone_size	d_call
TGTGCCAGCAGCGTAGGCAGGGTCCCCGGGGAGCTGTTTTTT	CASSVGRVPGELFF	TRBV9	TRBJ2-2	.	.
TGTGCCAGCAGCTTGGATTTGGGGGGGCCTTTAGCTACGCAGTATTTT	CASSLDLGGPLATQYF	TRBV5-4	TRBJ2-3	.	.
TGCGCCAGCAGCTTGGCGGACTACTCCGAAAGCGGGGAGCTGTTTTTT	CASSLADYSESGELFF	TRBV5-1	TRBJ2-2	.	.
TGTGCCAGCAGTGAATCAGGGCTCGGAAACACCATATATTTT	CASSESGLGNTIYF	TRBV6-1	TRBJ1-3	.	.
TGCGCCAGCAGCTTCCGGACTAGCGGGGGGGCTGTTCTCCACGGGGAGCTGTTTTTT	CASSFRTSGGAVLHGELFF	TRBV10-1	TRBJ2-2	few	TRBD2
TGTGCCAGCAGCGCGCGACAGGGGGAAGCTTTCTTT	CASSARQGEAFF	TRBV7-9	TRBJ1-1	.	TRBD1
TGTGCCAGCAGTGAGGGACAGTCGGTAAACAATGAGCAGTTCTTC	CASSEGQSVNNEQFF	TRBV6-1	TRBJ2-1	.	TRBD1
TGTGCCAGCAGTTACCGCCTAGAATATACGCAGTATTTT	CASSYRLEYTQYF	TRBV6-5	TRBJ2-3	once	.
TGCGCCAGCAGCCAGGGGACAGGGCCGGAAAAACTGTTTTTT	CASSQGTGPEKLFF	TRBV4-1	TRBJ1-4	.	TRBD1
TGTGCCAGCAGTGTGAACCTACTTTCTGGGGCCAACGTCCTGACTTTC	CASSVNLLSGANVLTF	TRBV2	TRBJ2-6	.	.
TGTGCCAGCAGTTTCGGGGGTCAGAATTCACCCCTCCACTTT	CASSFGGQNSPLHF	TRBV28	TRBJ1-6	few	.
TGTGCCAGTAGTGTTGGGACAGGGAATGGGGCAGAGACCCAGTACTTC	CASSVGTGNGAETQYF	TRBV19	TRBJ2-5	.	TRBD1
TGTGCCAGCAGCTACTCGGGTCCGGAGCAGTTCTTC	CASSYSGPEQFF	TRBV11-3	TRBJ2-1	.	.
TGTGCCAGCAGCTATTCGACAGGGGGCACTGAAGCTTTCTTT	CASSYSTGGTEAFF	TRBV5-6	TRBJ1-1	few	TRBD1
TGTGCTAGCAGCTTAGCCAGGGTCCAAGAGACCCAGTACTTC	CASSLARVQETQYF	TRBV7-7	TRBJ2-5	.	.
TGTGCCAGAAGCTTGGTACTGGACAGCGCACCCAACGAGCAGTACTTC	CARSLVLDSAPNEQYF	TRBV5-3	TRBJ2-7	.	.
TGTGCCAGCAGTCCCAGGACAGTTATCGGAGAGACCCAGTACTTC	CASSPRTVIGETQYF	TRBV27	TRBJ2-5	few	.
TGCGCCAGCAGTGCAGGCACTGAAGCTTTCTTT	CASSAGTEAFF	TRBV10-1	TRBJ1-1	.	.
TGTGCCAGCAGTCCGACAACGGTCTATGGCTACACCTTC	CASSPTTVYGYTF	TRBV7-9	TRBJ1-2	.	.
TGTGCCAGCAGCGGTAGCGGGGCTGAGCAGTACTTC	CASSGSGAEQYF	TRBV9	TRBJ2-7	.	TRBD2
TGCGCCAGCAGCCGACAGAGGGGGACCAATCAGCCCCAGCATTTT	CASSRQRGTNQPQHF	TRBV4-1	TRBJ1-5	once	.
TGTGCCAGCAGTCAAGAGAGGAACACTGAAGCTTTCTTT	CASSQERNTEAFF	TRBV2	TRBJ1-1	.	.
TGTGCCAGCAGCTTTTATTCTTCGGACACCATATATTTT	CASSFYSSDTIYF	TRBV11-1	TRBJ1-3	few	.